This record concerns one TCR beta chain sequence. This entry belongs to a study of blood T cell repertoires in COVID-19. V was pared by 3 bases and J by 6 bases, with 19 bases between. Per germline, CDR1 SGHTA and CDR2 FQGNSA. The CDR3 totals 16 residues. This table comes from immunoSEQ multiplex PCR, and its TCRdb copy is limited to in-frame clones, with some not included. The data contain about 250,000 clones, about nine tenths of them seen just once; the ten biggest clones take up roughly 6.3%. This receptor was identified in a woman in her 30s with COVID-19, enrolled during active disease. The chain links TRBV7-2 to TRBJ2-3, with D perhaps matching TRBD1 (5 bases). Source material: peripheral blood. This CDR3 is CASSFVTALAGDTQYF. CDR3 in DNA: TGTGCCAGCAGCTTTGTAACGGCCCTGGCAGGGGATACGCAGTATTTT.